Below are 22 T cell receptor beta chains sequenced from a single sample in a study of cytomegalovirus exposure and HLA in healthy donors. PCR primers comprised 60 Vbeta and 13 Jbeta primers. TCRdb's copy holds only in-frame clones and misses some; the assay was immunoSEQ multiplex PCR. This table holds about 110,000 clones, about 80% found once. Sequenced material: PBMCs. Receptors originate from a man younger than 45 in good health and CMV-seronegative.

The chain has TRBV6-1 and TRBJ1-2; D not certain. The CDR3 spans 15 residues. V lost 2 bases and J lost 1, with 11 bases in between. Germline loops: CDR1 MNHNS, CDR2 SASEGT. DNA of the CDR3: TGTGCCAGCAGTGAACAGGCCACCAGTAACTATGGCTACACCTTC. This gives the protein CASSEQATSNYGYTF.

The J gene is TRBJ2-7, the V gene TRBV5-6; TRBD1 matches 9 bases. The V and J ends lost 0 bases and 2 bases, in that order; junction bases with no gene match: 3. Germline CDR1 SGHDT, CDR2 YYEEEE. The CDR3 covers 15 residues. CDR3 nucleotide sequence: TGTGCCAGCAGCTTGGGAGACAGGGGGGCCTACGAGCAGTACTTC. It yields the protein CASSLGDRGAYEQYF.

The chain carries TRBV4-1 and TRBJ2-3, with D maybe TRBD1 (6 bases). Germline CDR1 reads MGHRA; CDR2 reads YSYEKL. The CDR3 length is 15 residues. Trimming took off 4 bases at V and 1 base at J, with 12 bases between the two ends. As DNA, the CDR3 is TGCGCCAGCAGCCGTGACACAGGGCGCACAGATACGCAGTATTTT. It translates to CASSRDTGRTDTQYF.

The V and J genes are TRBV30 and TRBJ2-7, with no clear D. The CDR3 covers 14 residues. Germline V gives CDR1 GTSNPN, CDR2 SVGIG (reference sequence). Trimming pared 0 bases from V and 4 bases from J, leaving 13 bases between. CDR3 amino acids: CAWSVGGFDYEQYF. CDR3 coding DNA: TGTGCCTGGAGTGTAGGCGGTTTCGATTACGAGCAGTACTTC.

The rearrangement uses TRBV7-7 and TRBJ2-2; 8 bases are shared with TRBD2. Germline CDR1 is SSHAT and CDR2 is FNYEAQ (reference sequence). V shed 1 base and J 6 bases; nucleotides not matched to a gene: 7. The CDR3 totals 16 residues. The CDR3 DNA follows: TGTGCCAGCAGCTTAGTTCCGGGAGGGATCTCCGGGGAGCTGTTTTTT. Protein product: CASSLVPGGISGELFF.

The J gene is TRBJ2-7, the V gene TRBV19, with TRBD1 as a possible D gene (6 bases). There are 15 residues in the CDR3. Per the germline V gene, CDR1 is LNHDA and CDR2 is SQIVND (reference sequence). V was trimmed by 5 bases and J by 5 bases, leaving 19 bases between them. The CDR3 region has the DNA TGTGCCAGTAGTGTCGTGAGCCAGGGGCTAAACGAGCAGTACTTC. Translated, it gives CASSVVSQGLNEQYF.

The chain employs TRBV6-5 and TRBJ1-3; TRBD1 matches at 8 bases. The CDR3 loop spans 15 amino acids. After removal of 6 bases from V and 3 bases from J, the junction contained 7 bases not matched to a gene. CDR1 and CDR2 (germline): MNHEY, SVGAGI. The CDR3, as DNA: TGTGCCAGCAGCCGCGACAGGGGTTATGGAAACACCATATATTTT. This translates into CASSRDRGYGNTIYF.

The chain uses TRBV11-2 and TRBJ2-1; TRBD2 matches 10 bases. Germline lookup yields CDR1 SGHAT and CDR2 FQNNGV. The CDR3 loop spans 17 amino acids. V was pared by 5 bases and J by 8 bases, with 15 bases of the junction left unmatched. The CDR3 region is CASSPPMSGRALDEQFF. CDR3 DNA sequence: TGTGCCAGCAGCCCGCCCATGAGCGGGAGGGCTTTGGATGAGCAGTTCTTC.

V and J are TRBV15 and TRBJ2-5, with D tentatively TRBD1 (5 bases). The germline CDR1 and CDR2 sequences are LNHNV and YYDKDF (reference sequence). The ends were cut back, 3 bases at V and 0 bases at J, with 8 bases in the middle. The CDR3 covers 14 residues. CDR3 protein: CATSRDKHQETQYF. CDR3 nucleotide sequence: TGTGCCACCAGCAGGGACAAACACCAAGAGACCCAGTACTTC.

The J gene is TRBJ1-2, the V gene TRBV5-1, with TRBD1 as a possible D gene (5 bases). With 0 bases removed from V and 4 bases from J, the gap between germline ends came to 16 bases. The CDR3 is 16 amino acids. Per the germline V gene, CDR1 is SGHRS and CDR2 is YFSETQ. The CDR3 nucleotides read TGCGCCAGCAGCTTGGAGGCAGCCTGGGGGGGCTATGGCTACACCTTC. Amino acids: CASSLEAAWGGYGYTF.

The rearrangement joins TRBV19 to TRBJ1-5; D is ambiguous. There are 16 residues in the CDR3. V was trimmed by 1 base and J by 4 bases, leaving 14 bases between them. The germline V gene encodes CDR1 LNHDA and CDR2 SQIVND (reference sequence). This CDR3 reads CASSIGRGTGNQPQHF. The DNA for the CDR3 is TGTGCCAGTAGTATAGGGCGGGGAACGGGGAATCAGCCCCAGCATTTT. Full variable domain (rest looked up from reference TRBV19 and TRBJ1-5): DGGITQSPKYLFRKEGQNVTLSCEQNLNHDAMYWYRQDPGQGLRLIYYSQIVNDFQKGDIAEGYSVSREKKESFPLTVTSAQKNPTAFYLCASSIGRGTGNQPQHFGDGTRLSIL.

V gene TRBV30 combines with J gene TRBJ2-1; D perhaps matches TRBD2 (6 bases). Trimming cost V 2 bases and J 3 bases, with 11 bases left between them. The CDR3 runs to 14 residues. CDR1 is GTSNPN and CDR2 is SVGIG in the germline V gene (reference sequence). The CDR3 bases are TGTGCCTGGAGTACGGGGGTTGGCTACAATGAGCAGTTCTTC. As protein: CAWSTGVGYNEQFF.

V and J are TRBV20-1 and TRBJ2-3, with D unclear. Germline CDR1 and CDR2: DFQATT and SNEGSKA (reference sequence). This CDR3 is 10 amino acids long. The V end was cut by 4 bases, the J end by 6 bases, with 5 bases between. CDR3 protein: CSANSDTQYF. Written as DNA, the CDR3 is TGCAGTGCTAACTCCGATACGCAGTATTTT.

The rearrangement joins TRBV7-6 to TRBJ2-7; TRBD1 matches 7 bases. This CDR3 is 15 amino acids long. The germline V gene encodes CDR1 SGHVS and CDR2 FNYEAQ. Unmatched junction bases numbered 3, after V lost 1 base and J lost 0 bases. As DNA, the CDR3 is TGTGCCAGCAGCTTAGACAGGGGCCCCTCCTACGAGCAGTACTTC. Translation gives CASSLDRGPSYEQYF.

The chain uses TRBV5-1 and TRBJ2-7, with 8 positions matching TRBD2. Germline values: CDR1 SGHRS, CDR2 YFSETQ. Unmatched junction bases numbered 11, after V lost 1 base and J lost 5 bases. This CDR3 region has 16 residues. DNA of the CDR3: TGCGCCAGCAGCTTGTATCCGGGGGGGGGCCAGGACGAGCAGTACTTC. Its translation is CASSLYPGGGQDEQYF.

The genes are TRBV15 and TRBJ2-5, with 8 bases aligning to TRBD2. The CDR3 totals 14 residues. Unmatched junction bases numbered 7, after V lost 5 bases and J lost 5 bases. Germline CDR1 and CDR2: LNHNV and YYDKDF (reference sequence). CDR3 residues: CATSPAGVSETQYF. As DNA, the CDR3 is TGTGCCACCAGCCCAGCGGGAGTAAGTGAGACCCAGTACTTC.

This clone appeared a single time. The rearrangement links TRBV15 to TRBJ2-1; 8 bases are a match to TRBD2. Germline V gene lookup returns CDR1 LNHNV and CDR2 YYDKDF (reference sequence). V gave up 0 bases and J gave up 7 bases; unmatched junction bases: 5. The length of the CDR3 is 15 residues. The CDR3 here is CATSRERGVWNEQFF. The DNA for the CDR3 is TGTGCCACCAGCAGAGAGCGGGGGGTCTGGAATGAGCAGTTCTTC.

The J gene is TRBJ2-7, the V gene TRBV28, with D tentatively TRBD2 (5 bases). The CDR3 sequence is 12 residues long. Germline CDR1 is MDHEN and CDR2 is SYDVKM. V lost 2 bases to trimming and J lost 7 bases, with 9 bases between them. CDR3 protein: CASSLRPGEQYF. Here the CDR3 DNA reads TGTGCCAGCAGTTTACGACCGGGAGAGCAGTACTTC.

The rearrangement links TRBV5-1 to TRBJ2-2; the D gene is possibly TRBD1 (5 bases). V lost 6 bases and J lost 6, with 15 bases in between. This CDR3 has 14 amino acids. CDR1 and CDR2 from the germline V gene are SGHRS and YFSETQ. The CDR3 DNA reads TGCGCCAGCATAACAGGAACATTTTCCGGGGAGCTGTTTTTT. It translates to CASITGTFSGELFF.

V gene TRBV7-2 combines with J gene TRBJ2-3, with D perhaps TRBD1 (5 bases). CDR1 and CDR2 (germline): SGHTA, FQGNSA. This CDR3 comprises 15 residues. The germline V and J ends were trimmed by 5 bases and 2 bases, with 14 bases remaining between them. The CDR3 nucleotides read TGTGCCAGCAGCCCAGTGGGGCGATCCACAGATACGCAGTATTTT. This gives the protein CASSPVGRSTDTQYF. Combining the CDR3 with reference TRBV7-2 and TRBJ2-3 gives the whole variable domain GAGVSQSPSNKVTEKGKDVELRCDPISGHTALYWYRQSLGQGLEFLIYFQGNSAPDKSGLPSDRFSAERTGGSVSTLTIQRTQQEDSAVYLCASSPVGRSTDTQYFGPGTRLTVL.

This sequence joins TRBV7-2 and TRBJ1-4; no clear D gene. CDR3 length equals 15 residues. V was shortened by 5 bases and J by 7 bases, with 17 bases between the two germline ends. The germline CDR1 and CDR2 sequences are SGHTA and FQGNSA. CDR3 in amino acids: CASSLAGGRSEKLFF. Here the CDR3 DNA reads TGTGCCAGCAGCCTCGCGGGAGGGCGCAGTGAAAAACTGTTTTTT.

The chain couples TRBV9 to TRBJ2-6; D is unresolved. V was pared by 3 bases and J by 0 bases, with 4 bases between. The germline V gene has CDR1 SGDLS and CDR2 YYNGEE. The CDR3 extends over 14 amino acids. CDR3: CASSANSGANVLTF. The CDR3 region has the DNA TGTGCCAGCAGCGCTAACTCTGGGGCCAACGTCCTGACTTTC. The complete variable domain, with remaining parts taken from reference TRBV9 and TRBJ2-6, reads DSGVTQTPKHLITATGQRVTLRCSPRSGDLSVYWYQQSLDQGLQFLIQYYNGEERAKGNILERFSAQQFPDLHSELNLSSLELGDSALYFCASSANSGANVLTFGAGSRLTVL.